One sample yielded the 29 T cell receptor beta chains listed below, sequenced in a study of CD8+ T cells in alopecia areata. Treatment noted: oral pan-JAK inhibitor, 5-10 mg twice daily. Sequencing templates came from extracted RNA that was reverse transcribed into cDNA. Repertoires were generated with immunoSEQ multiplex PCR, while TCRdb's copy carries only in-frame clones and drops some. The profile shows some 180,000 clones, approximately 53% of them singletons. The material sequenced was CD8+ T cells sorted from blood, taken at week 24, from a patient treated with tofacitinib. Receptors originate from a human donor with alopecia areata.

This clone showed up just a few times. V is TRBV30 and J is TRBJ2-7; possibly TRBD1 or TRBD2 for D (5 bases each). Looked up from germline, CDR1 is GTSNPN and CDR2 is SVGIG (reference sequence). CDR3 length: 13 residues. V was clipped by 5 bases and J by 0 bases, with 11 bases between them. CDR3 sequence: CAWSLGDSYEQYF. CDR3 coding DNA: TGTGCCTGGTCTTTGGGGGACTCCTACGAGCAGTACTTC.

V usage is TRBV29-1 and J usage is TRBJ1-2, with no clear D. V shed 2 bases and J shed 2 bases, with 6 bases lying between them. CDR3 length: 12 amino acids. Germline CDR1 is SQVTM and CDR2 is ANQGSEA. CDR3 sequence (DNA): TGCAGCGTTGAAACATGGAACTATGGCTACACCTTC. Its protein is CSVETWNYGYTF.

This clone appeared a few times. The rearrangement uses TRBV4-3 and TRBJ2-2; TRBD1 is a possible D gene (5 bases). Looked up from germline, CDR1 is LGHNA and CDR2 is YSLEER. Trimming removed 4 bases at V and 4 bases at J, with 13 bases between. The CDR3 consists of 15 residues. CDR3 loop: CASSLSRASTGELFF. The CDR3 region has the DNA TGCGCCAGCAGCCTATCCAGGGCAAGCACCGGGGAGCTGTTTTTT.

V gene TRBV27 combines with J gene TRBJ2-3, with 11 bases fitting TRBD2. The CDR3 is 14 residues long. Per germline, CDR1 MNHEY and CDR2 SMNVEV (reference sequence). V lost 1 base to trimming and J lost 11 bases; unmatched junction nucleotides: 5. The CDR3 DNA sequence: TGTGCCAGCAGTTTATTTCTAGCGGGGGGCGAGCAGTATTTT. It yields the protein CASSLFLAGGEQYF.

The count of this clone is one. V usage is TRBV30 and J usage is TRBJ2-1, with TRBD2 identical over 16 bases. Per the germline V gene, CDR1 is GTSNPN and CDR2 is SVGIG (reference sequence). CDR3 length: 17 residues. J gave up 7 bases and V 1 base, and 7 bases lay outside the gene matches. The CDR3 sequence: CAWSEGTSGGAGNEQFF. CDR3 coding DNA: TGTGCCTGGAGTGAAGGGACTAGCGGGGGGGCCGGTAATGAGCAGTTCTTC.

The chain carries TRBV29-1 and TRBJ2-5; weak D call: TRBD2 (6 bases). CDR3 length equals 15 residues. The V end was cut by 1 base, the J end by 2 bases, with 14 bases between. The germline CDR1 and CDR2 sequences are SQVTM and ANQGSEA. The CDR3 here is CSVEAGVGLQETQYF. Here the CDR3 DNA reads TGCAGCGTTGAAGCGGGGGTAGGATTACAAGAGACCCAGTACTTC.

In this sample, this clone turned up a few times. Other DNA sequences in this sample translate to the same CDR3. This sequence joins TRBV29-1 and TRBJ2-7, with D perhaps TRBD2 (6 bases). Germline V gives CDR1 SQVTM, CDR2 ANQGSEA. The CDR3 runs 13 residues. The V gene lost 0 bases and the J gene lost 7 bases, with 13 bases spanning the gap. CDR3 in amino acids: CSVEDGIGREQYF. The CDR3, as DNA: TGCAGCGTTGAAGATGGTATTGGGAGGGAGCAGTACTTC.

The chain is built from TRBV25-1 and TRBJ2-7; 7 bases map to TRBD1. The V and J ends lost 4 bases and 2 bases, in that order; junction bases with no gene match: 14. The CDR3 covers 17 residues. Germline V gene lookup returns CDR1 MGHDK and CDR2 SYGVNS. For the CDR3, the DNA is TGTGCCAGCAGTGCCGGGACAGCCAAGACCCGACCCTACGAGCAGTACTTC. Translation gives CASSAGTAKTRPYEQYF.

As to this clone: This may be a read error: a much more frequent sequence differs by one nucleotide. The CDR3 is CASSEGAGELFF. Written as DNA, the CDR3 is TGTGCCAGCAGTGAGGGCGCCGGGGAGCTGTTTTTT. The rearrangement joins TRBV25-1 to TRBJ2-2; D remains unclear. V was cut by 3 bases and J by 6 bases, with 5 bases left in between. Germline-derived CDR1 and CDR2 are MGHDK and SYGVNS. The CDR3 totals 12 residues.

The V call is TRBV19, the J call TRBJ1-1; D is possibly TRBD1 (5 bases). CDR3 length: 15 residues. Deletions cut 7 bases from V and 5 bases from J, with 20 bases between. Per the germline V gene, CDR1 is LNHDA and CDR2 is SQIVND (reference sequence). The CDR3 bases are TGTGCCAGTACTCTGGGGGGACTCCAAGGTACTGAAGCTTTCTTT. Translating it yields CASTLGGLQGTEAFF.

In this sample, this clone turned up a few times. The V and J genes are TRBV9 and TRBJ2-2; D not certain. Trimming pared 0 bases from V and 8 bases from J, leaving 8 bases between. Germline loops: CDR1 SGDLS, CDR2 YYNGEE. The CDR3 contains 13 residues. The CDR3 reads CASSVGVMGELFF. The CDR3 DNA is TGTGCCAGCAGCGTAGGCGTAATGGGGGAGCTGTTTTTT.

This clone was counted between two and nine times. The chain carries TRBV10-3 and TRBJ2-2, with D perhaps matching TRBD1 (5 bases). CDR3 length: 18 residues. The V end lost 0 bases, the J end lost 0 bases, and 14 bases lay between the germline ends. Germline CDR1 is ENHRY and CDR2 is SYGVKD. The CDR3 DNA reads TGTGCCATCAGTGAGTCAGGGGCGGAAATCCCGAACACCGGGGAGCTGTTTTTT. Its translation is CAISESGAEIPNTGELFF.

The CDR3 sequence is CASSPELGGTNYGYTF. The CDR3 nucleotides read TGTGCCAGCAGCCCCGAATTGGGGGGCACTAACTATGGCTACACCTTC. The chain carries TRBV9 and TRBJ1-2; D perhaps matches TRBD1 (6 bases). The CDR3 extends over 16 amino acids. Germline CDR1 SGDLS, CDR2 YYNGEE. V lost 4 bases to trimming and J lost 0 bases, with 16 bases between them.

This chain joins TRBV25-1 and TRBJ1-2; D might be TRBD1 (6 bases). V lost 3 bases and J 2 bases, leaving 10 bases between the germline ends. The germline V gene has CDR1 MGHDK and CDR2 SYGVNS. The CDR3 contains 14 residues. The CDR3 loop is CASSEGGSNYGYTF. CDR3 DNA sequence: TGTGCCAGCAGTGAGGGGGGCTCAAACTATGGCTACACCTTC.

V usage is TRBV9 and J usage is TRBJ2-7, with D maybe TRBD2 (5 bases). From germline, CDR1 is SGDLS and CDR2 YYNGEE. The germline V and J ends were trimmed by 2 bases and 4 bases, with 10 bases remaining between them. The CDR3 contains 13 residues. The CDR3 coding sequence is TGTGCCAGCAGCGTGGACGAGGGTTACGAGCAGTACTTC. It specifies CASSVDEGYEQYF.

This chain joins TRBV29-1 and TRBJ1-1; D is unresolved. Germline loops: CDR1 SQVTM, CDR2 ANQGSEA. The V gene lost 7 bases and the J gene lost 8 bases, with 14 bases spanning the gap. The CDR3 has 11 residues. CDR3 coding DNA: TGCAGCGCTAGTGCCGTCGGGGAAGCTTTCTTT. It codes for CSASAVGEAFF.

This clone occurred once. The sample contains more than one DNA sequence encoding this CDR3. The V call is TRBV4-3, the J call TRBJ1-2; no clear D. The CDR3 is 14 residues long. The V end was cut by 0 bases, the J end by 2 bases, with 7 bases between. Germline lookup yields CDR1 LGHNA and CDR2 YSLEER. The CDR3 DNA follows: TGCGCCAGCAGCCAAGATCGCGGAAACTATGGCTACACCTTC. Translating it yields CASSQDRGNYGYTF.

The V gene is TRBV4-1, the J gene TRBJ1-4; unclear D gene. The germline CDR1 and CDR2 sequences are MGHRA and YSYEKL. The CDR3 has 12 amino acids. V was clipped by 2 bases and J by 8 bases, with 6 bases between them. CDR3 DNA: TGCGCCAGCAGCCAAATGGACGAAAAACTGTTTTTT. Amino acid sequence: CASSQMDEKLFF.

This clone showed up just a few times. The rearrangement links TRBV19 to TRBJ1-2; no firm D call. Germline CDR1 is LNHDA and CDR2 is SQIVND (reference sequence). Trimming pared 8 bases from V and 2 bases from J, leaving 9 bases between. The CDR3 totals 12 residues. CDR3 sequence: CASHYYNYGYTF. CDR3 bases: TGTGCCAGTCACTACTACAACTATGGCTACACCTTC.

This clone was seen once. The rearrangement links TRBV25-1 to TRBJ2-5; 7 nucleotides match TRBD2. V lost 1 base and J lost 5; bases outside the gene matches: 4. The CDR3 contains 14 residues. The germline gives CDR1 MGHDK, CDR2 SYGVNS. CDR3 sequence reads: CASSEWEGGETQYF. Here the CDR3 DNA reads TGTGCCAGCAGTGAATGGGAGGGAGGGGAGACCCAGTACTTC. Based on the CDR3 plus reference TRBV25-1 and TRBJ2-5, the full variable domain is EADIYQTPRYLVIGTGKKITLECSQTMGHDKMYWYQQDPGMELHLIHYSYGVNSTEKGDLSSESTVSRIRTEHFPLTLESARPSHTSQYLCASSEWEGGETQYFGPGTRLLVL.

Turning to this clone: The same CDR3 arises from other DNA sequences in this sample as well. The CDR3 sequence: CASSPGTGIYEQYF. The CDR3 DNA reads TGTGCCAGCAGCCCCGGGACAGGGATTTACGAGCAGTACTTC. The rearrangement uses TRBV9 and TRBJ2-7; the match to TRBD1 covers 9 bases. This CDR3 contains 14 residues. Per germline, CDR1 SGDLS and CDR2 YYNGEE. V trimming: 4 bases; J trimming: 4 bases; junction bases outside the gene matches: 6. Full variable domain (missing parts from reference TRBV9 and TRBJ2-7): DSGVTQTPKHLITATGQRVTLRCSPRSGDLSVYWYQQSLDQGLQFLIQYYNGEERAKGNILERFSAQQFPDLHSELNLSSLELGDSALYFCASSPGTGIYEQYFGPGTRLTVT.

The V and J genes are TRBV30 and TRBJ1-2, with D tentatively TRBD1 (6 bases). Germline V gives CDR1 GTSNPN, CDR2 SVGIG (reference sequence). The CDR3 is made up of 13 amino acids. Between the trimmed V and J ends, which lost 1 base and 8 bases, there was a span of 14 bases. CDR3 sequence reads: CAWSDSLQGGYTF. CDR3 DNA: TGTGCCTGGAGTGACAGCCTTCAGGGGGGCTACACCTTC.

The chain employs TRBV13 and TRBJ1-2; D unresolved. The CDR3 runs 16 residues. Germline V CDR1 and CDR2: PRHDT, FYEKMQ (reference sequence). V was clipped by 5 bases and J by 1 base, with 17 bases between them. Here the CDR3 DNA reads TGTGCCAGCAGCACCTGGGCAGCTACCTATAACTATGGCTACACCTTC. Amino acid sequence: CASSTWAATYNYGYTF.

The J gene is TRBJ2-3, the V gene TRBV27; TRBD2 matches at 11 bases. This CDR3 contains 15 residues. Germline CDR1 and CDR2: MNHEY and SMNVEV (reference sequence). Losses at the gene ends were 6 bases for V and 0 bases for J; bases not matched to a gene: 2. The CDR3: CASRGTSGSTDTQYF. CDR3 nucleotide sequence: TGTGCCAGCAGAGGGACTAGCGGTAGCACAGATACGCAGTATTTT.

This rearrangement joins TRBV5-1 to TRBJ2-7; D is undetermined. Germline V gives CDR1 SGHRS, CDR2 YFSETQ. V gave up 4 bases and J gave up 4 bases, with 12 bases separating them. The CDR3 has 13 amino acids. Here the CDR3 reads CASSTSGKYEQYF. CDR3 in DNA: TGCGCCAGCAGCACCTCGGGTAAATACGAGCAGTACTTC.

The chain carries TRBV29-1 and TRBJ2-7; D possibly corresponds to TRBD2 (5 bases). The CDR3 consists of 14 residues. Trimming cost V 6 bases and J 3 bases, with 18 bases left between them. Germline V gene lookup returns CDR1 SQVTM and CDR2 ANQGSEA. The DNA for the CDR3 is TGCAGCGTCGTGGACTTCCCAAGACACTACGAGCAGTACTTC. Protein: CSVVDFPRHYEQYF.

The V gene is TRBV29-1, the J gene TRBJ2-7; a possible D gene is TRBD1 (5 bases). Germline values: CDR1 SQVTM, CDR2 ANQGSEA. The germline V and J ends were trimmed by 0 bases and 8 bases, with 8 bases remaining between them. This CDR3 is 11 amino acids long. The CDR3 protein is CSVEEGPQQYF. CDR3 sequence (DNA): TGCAGCGTTGAAGAGGGGCCCCAGCAGTACTTC.

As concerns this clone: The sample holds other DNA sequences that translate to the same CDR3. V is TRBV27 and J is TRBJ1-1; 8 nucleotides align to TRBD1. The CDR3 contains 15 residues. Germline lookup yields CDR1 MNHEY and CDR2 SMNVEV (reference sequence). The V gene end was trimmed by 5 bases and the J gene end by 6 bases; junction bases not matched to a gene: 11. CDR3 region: CASSPSGGGVSEAFF. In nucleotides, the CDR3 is TGTGCCAGCAGTCCTTCAGGGGGCGGTGTCTCTGAAGCTTTCTTT.

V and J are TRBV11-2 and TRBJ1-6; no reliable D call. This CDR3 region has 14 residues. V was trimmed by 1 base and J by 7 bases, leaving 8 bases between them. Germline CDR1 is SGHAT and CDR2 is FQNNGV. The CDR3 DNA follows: TGTGCCAGCAGCTTAGGGCAGCCCAATTCACCCCTCCACTTT. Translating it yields CASSLGQPNSPLHF.